The 21 T cell receptor beta chains presented below share a single source sample, sequenced in a study of T-cell memory formation after mild COVID-19. MiXCR was run by TCRdb on the 5' RACE reads, yielding one entry per CDR3 protein. The sample records around 340,000 distinct CDR3 sequences, approximately 16% being singletons. The sample consisted of PBMCs or a T cell subset sorted from them (not recorded which). Receptors were obtained from a man between 18 and 35 years old who had mild COVID-19 (a few samples of this study predate the infection). Cell type and time point are not known.

This clonotype has ten or more counts. The chain couples TRBV5-7 to TRBJ2-4; D may correspond to TRBD1 or TRBD2 (5 bases each). TRBV5-7 is treated as an ORF (open reading frame) with a function not yet certain. The CDR3 has 13 amino acids. V was pared by 8 bases and J by 0 bases, with 9 bases between. The CDR3 loop is CARRGLAKNIQYF. CDR3 DNA: TGTGCCAGGAGGGGTTTAGCCAAAAACATTCAGTACTTC.

This clonotype was seen only a few times. The genes are TRBV4-3 and TRBJ2-4; the D gene is possibly TRBD1 (6 bases). The V gene's germline CDR1 is LGHNA and CDR2 YSLEER. The CDR3 is made up of 17 amino acids. V lost 0 bases and J lost 1, with 13 bases in between. CDR3 bases: TGCGCCAGCAGCCAAGATGGTGGGGGCGCGGCCAAAAACATTCAGTACTTC. It codes for CASSQDGGGAAKNIQYF.

This chain joins TRBV7-3 and TRBJ2-6, with D unclear. Germline V gene data show CDR1 as SGHTA and CDR2 as FQGTGA. V lost 2 bases to trimming and J lost 0 bases, with 8 bases between them. The CDR3 sequence is 16 residues long. CDR3 nucleotide sequence: TGTGCCAGCAGCTTAGTCAGGATCTCTGGGGCCAACGTCCTGACTTTC. Translation: CASSLVRISGANVLTF.

This chain uses TRBV2 with TRBJ1-1, with D hard to call. The CDR3 totals 10 residues. Germline assignment: CDR1 SNHLY and CDR2 FYNNEI. Trimming stripped 4 bases from V and 10 bases from J, with 7 bases between. CDR3 nucleotides: TGTGCCAGCAGTGGGGCGGGAGCTTTCTTT. Its translation is CASSGAGAFF.

The gene calls are TRBV9 and TRBJ2-3; D not certain. The germline V gene encodes CDR1 SGDLS and CDR2 YYNGEE. The CDR3 spans 14 residues. The V gene lost 0 bases and the J gene lost 1 base, with 6 bases spanning the gap. The CDR3 here is CASSVEPGTDTQYF. The CDR3 DNA sequence: TGTGCCAGCAGCGTAGAGCCCGGCACAGATACGCAGTATTTT.

The chain combines TRBV15 with TRBJ2-3; the D is unclear. The germline CDR1 and CDR2 sequences are LNHNV and YYDKDF (reference sequence). V was pared by 4 bases and J by 4 bases, with 12 bases between. The CDR3 extends over 14 amino acids. The CDR3 loop is CATSNPSGPDTQYF. In DNA form, the CDR3 reads TGTGCCACCAGCAACCCCTCAGGTCCAGATACGCAGTATTTT.

J is TRBJ2-1 and V is TRBV15; D unclear. The CDR3 has 12 residues. The V gene's germline CDR1 is LNHNV and CDR2 YYDKDF (reference sequence). Trimming took off 0 bases at V and 10 bases at J, with 7 bases between the two ends. CDR3 DNA: TGTGCCACCAGCAGAGATTGGACCGAGCAGTTCTTC. This codes for CATSRDWTEQFF.

The sample holds a few counts of this clonotype. The V call is TRBV7-9, the J call TRBJ2-1, with a tentative D call TRBD2 (6 bases). CDR1 SEHNR and CDR2 FQNEAQ come from the germline V gene (reference sequence). This CDR3 spans 16 amino acids. Trimming removed 9 bases from V and 7 bases from J, with 25 bases in between. CDR3: CASTSPGTSYGNEQFF. CDR3 bases: TGTGCCAGTACCTCGCCCGGGACTTCATACGGGAATGAGCAGTTCTTC.

This sequence joins TRBV28 and TRBJ2-3; TRBD2 matches 7 bases. The CDR3 is 16 amino acids. With 6 bases clipped from V and 2 bases from J, the junction kept 11 bases outside the gene matches. The germline gives CDR1 MDHEN, CDR2 SYDVKM. DNA for the CDR3: TGTGCCAGCAGCCGCCGGGTTAGCGGGCACACAGATACGCAGTATTTT. Translating gives CASSRRVSGHTDTQYF.

In its sample, this clonotype was seen a few times. The chain links TRBV4-2 to TRBJ1-3; weak D call: TRBD1 (5 bases). The CDR3 has 17 residues. Germline values: CDR1 LGHNA, CDR2 YNFKEQ. Deletions cut 0 bases from V and 0 bases from J, with 12 bases between. The CDR3: CASSQEHSGSSGNTIYF. The CDR3 region has the DNA TGTGCCAGCAGCCAAGAACATTCAGGGAGCTCTGGAAACACCATATATTTT.

The CDR3 coding sequence is TGCGCCAGCAGCCAAGATCGGGGGGGAGGCTACACCTTC. Translation: CASSQDRGGGYTF. V and J are TRBV4-3 and TRBJ1-2, with D possibly being TRBD1 (5 bases). The germline CDR1 and CDR2 sequences are LGHNA and YSLEER. This CDR3 comprises 13 residues. Trimming cost V 0 bases and J 8 bases, with 10 bases left between them.

This clonotype was detected only a few times. The chain recombines TRBV6-6 with TRBJ1-1; 8 positions agree with TRBD1. CDR3 length: 15 amino acids. The germline V gene has CDR1 MNHNY and CDR2 SVGAGI (reference sequence). J was trimmed by 7 bases and V by 7 bases; bases with no gene match: 14. The CDR3 DNA reads TGTGCCAGCAACTCACCTGGACAGGGCGGGGTTGAAGCTTTCTTT. Its translation is CASNSPGQGGVEAFF.

The chain has TRBV5-1 and TRBJ2-2, with D unclear. Germline lookup yields CDR1 SGHRS and CDR2 YFSETQ. The V end lost 4 bases, the J end lost 3 bases, and 13 bases lay between the germline ends. The CDR3 loop spans 15 amino acids. The CDR3 protein is CASSVVALDTGELFF. In DNA, the CDR3 is TGCGCCAGCAGCGTAGTAGCCCTTGACACCGGGGAGCTGTTTTTT.

The rearrangement uses TRBV13 and TRBJ1-4; a weak D match, TRBD1 (5 bases). CDR1 PRHDT and CDR2 FYEKMQ come from the germline V gene (reference sequence). Deletions cut 0 bases from V and 7 bases from J, with 18 bases between. The CDR3 has 17 residues. CDR3 DNA sequence: TGTGCCAGCAGCTTAGGCCATCAGGGCCGGGGTGGTGAAAAACTGTTTTTT. Its protein product is CASSLGHQGRGGEKLFF.

This clonotype came up many times. V is TRBV20-1 and J is TRBJ2-3, with 8 positions matching TRBD1. The CDR3 length is 14 residues. V lost 4 bases to trimming and J lost 2 bases; unmatched junction nucleotides: 5. Germline V gives CDR1 DFQATT, CDR2 SNEGSKA (reference sequence). Here the CDR3 reads CSAKGTGHTDTQYF. DNA of the CDR3: TGCAGTGCTAAGGGGACAGGCCACACAGATACGCAGTATTTT.

The chain combines TRBV7-3 with TRBJ2-3; the D call may be TRBD1 or TRBD2 (6 bases each). There are 19 residues in the CDR3. Germline lookup yields CDR1 SGHTA and CDR2 FQGTGA. V lost 5 bases, J lost 2 bases, and 26 bases lay in between. CDR3 coding DNA: TGTGCCAGCAGCCGAGGTCGGTGGGGGGCCAATCCATCCACAGATACGCAGTATTTT. It translates to CASSRGRWGANPSTDTQYF.

The genes are TRBV13 and TRBJ2-2; D gene unclear. Germline V gives CDR1 PRHDT, CDR2 FYEKMQ (reference sequence). The CDR3 covers 15 residues. Trimming took off 0 bases at V and 4 bases at J, with 9 bases between the two ends. CDR3 sequence (DNA): TGTGCCAGCAGCTTAGGCCTGACGATCACCGGGGAGCTGTTTTTT. As protein: CASSLGLTITGELFF. Using reference TRBV13 and TRBJ2-2 for the parts outside the CDR3, the full variable domain is AAGVIQSPRHLIKEKRETATLKCYPIPRHDTVYWYQQGPGQDPQFLISFYEKMQSDKGSIPDRFSAQQFSDYHSELNMSSLELGDSALYFCASSLGLTITGELFFGEGSRLTVL.

This clonotype was recorded many times. The chain has TRBV15 and TRBJ2-7; no clear D gene. V was shortened by 0 bases and J by 3 bases, with 9 bases between the two germline ends. Germline V CDR1 and CDR2: LNHNV, YYDKDF (reference sequence). The CDR3 sequence is 14 residues long. This CDR3 is CATSRDSGYYEQYF. The CDR3 DNA follows: TGTGCCACCAGCAGAGATAGTGGGTACTACGAGCAGTACTTC.

This chain uses TRBV6-5 with TRBJ2-2, with 9 positions matching TRBD1. Germline-derived CDR1 and CDR2 are MNHEY and SVGAGI. The CDR3 is 16 residues long. The V and J ends lost 5 bases and 7 bases, in that order; junction bases with no gene match: 11. CDR3 nucleotide sequence: TGTGCCAGCAGTGCACGGGACAGGGTGGTTATCGGGGAGCTGTTTTTT. Protein sequence: CASSARDRVVIGELFF.

The sample holds many counts of this clonotype. The chain recombines TRBV4-1 with TRBJ2-5, with a possible D match to TRBD2 (6 bases). V lost 0 bases and J lost 13, with 12 bases in between. Germline V gives CDR1 MGHRA, CDR2 YSYEKL. The CDR3 has 12 amino acids. CDR3 residues: CASSQDRGIPYF. CDR3 coding DNA: TGCGCCAGCAGCCAAGATCGGGGGATACCGTACTTC.

The V gene is TRBV25-1, the J gene TRBJ2-5; 7 positions agree with TRBD2. CDR1 and CDR2 from the germline V gene are MGHDK and SYGVNS. CDR3 length equals 15 residues. With 3 bases clipped from V and 4 bases from J, the junction kept 8 bases outside the gene matches. The CDR3 sequence: CASSEIYGGGETQYF. In DNA, the CDR3 is TGTGCCAGCAGTGAGATCTATGGGGGGGGAGAGACCCAGTACTTC.